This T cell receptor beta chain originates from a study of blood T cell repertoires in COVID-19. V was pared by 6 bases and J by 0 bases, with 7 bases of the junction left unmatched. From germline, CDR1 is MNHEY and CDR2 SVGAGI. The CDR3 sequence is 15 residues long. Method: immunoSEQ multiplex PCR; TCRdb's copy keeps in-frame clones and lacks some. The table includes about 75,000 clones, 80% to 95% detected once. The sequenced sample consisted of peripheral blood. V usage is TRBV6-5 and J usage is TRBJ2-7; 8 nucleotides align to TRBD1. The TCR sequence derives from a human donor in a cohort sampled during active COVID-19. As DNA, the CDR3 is TGTGCCAGCAGGACACGGGACAGGAGCTCCTACGAGCAGTACTTC. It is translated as CASRTRDRSSYEQYF.